This TCR beta chain was sequenced during a study of Graves' ophthalmopathy and Graves' hyperthyroidism (dated by TCRdb to the late 2010s). Background on the whole study: Peripheral blood was collected at initial diagnosis, before any treatment. The 100 or so discovery patients were randomly split 7:3 into training and test sets. To explore V-J signatures distinguishing ophthalmopathy from hyperthyroidism, a discovery set of 100 patients (fewer than 45 ophthalmopathy, roughly 56 stable hyperthyroidism) was enrolled. In total, 135 blood samples were TCR-sequenced: around 42 ophthalmopathy, under 85 hyperthyroidism and some 17 hyperthyroidism-to-ophthalmopathy patients. An independent validation cohort was composed of 18 hyperthyroidism patients and more than 15 patients who later progressed from hyperthyroidism to ophthalmopathy. Following sampling, methimazole starting at 30 mg daily was administered to hyperthyroidism patients, and high-dose intravenous methylprednisolone was administered to ophthalmopathy patients. In over 5 hyperthyroidism patients, the T-cell repertoire of thyroid tissue was compared with the T-cell repertoire of blood. The study used signatures of the TCR beta repertoire to tell Graves' ophthalmopathy apart from Graves' hyperthyroidism and to predict which patients would progress to ophthalmopathy. Study-wide conclusions, independent of this receptor: Ophthalmopathy was separated from stable hyperthyroidism by the 13-signature model with about 85% sensitivity and around 81% specificity in cross-validation and with 80%/75% in the test set. Among expanded thyroid clonotypes with frequency above 0.001, most also showed up in blood, which suggests that blood repertoires may reflect the thyroid immune response. In validation, the model predicted ophthalmopathy progression with over 60% sensitivity and around 72% specificity; some 13 predicted patients were CT-confirmed with GO in a median of about 6.1 months. Sample size was not statistically predetermined, and group allocation was not concealed from the investigators.

Patients with ophthalmopathy had moderately to severely active disease, with a Clinical Activity Score of 3 or more, a NOSPECS grade of 4 or more, and a disease duration of less than 3 months. Anyone with other autoimmune diseases, uncontrolled infections, pregnancy or lactation was excluded from the study. Diagnosis was based on clinical symptoms, serum thyroxine, TRAb, thyroid ultrasound and orbital computed tomography. PBMCs were isolated from 7.5 to 10 ml of fresh peripheral blood by Ficoll-Paque density gradient centrifugation. Total RNA was extracted using Trizol reagent, and RNA quality was checked on an Agilent 2100 Bioanalyzer. For repertoire sequencing, the TCR beta CDR3 regions were amplified from RNA transcripts. A first-round RT-PCR used HTBI primers with the Qiagen OneStep RT-PCR kit, followed by a second-round multiplex PCR, size selection and purification. Libraries were sequenced paired-end with 100 bp reads on an Illumina HiSeq2000. The original methods were these. SOAPnuke was used for read processing, and reads with adapters, uncalled bases, a mean Phred below 15, or no exact constant-primer or identifier match were discarded. High-quality paired reads were merged with COPE v1.2.5. Clonotypes were defined as unique nucleotide sequences and were aligned to IMGT TRB V, D and J references using MiTCR v1.1. The analysis was limited to V-J combinations with a frequency above 0.0001, which together covered approximately 99% of repertoires. For each V-J combination, a TCR clonal expansion and chaos score was defined as the ratio of F50 clonal expansion to chaos observed in the TCRdist matrix. Welch's t-statistics and random forest were used to reduce the features to approximately 13 V-J combinations, which were then used as input to a naive Bayes classifier. Thyroid-blood repertoire similarity was quantified with the Morisita-Horn index. Using fastp trimming at Q25 and MiXCR clonotype assembly, TCRdb reanalyzed the public sequencing data and kept in-frame beta chains. Rows matching on CDR3 protein sequence are summarized as one entry with the most common DNA and genes. The V and J calls and clone size come from TCRdb's table, not from the authors' own analysis. In this sample the table shows about 220,000 distinct CDR3 sequences, roughly a fifth of which occur a single time. More than 35% of the sample goes to the ten largest clones.

This clonotype was found a few times. Its antigen is still unknown. No much larger clone exists at a distance of one base, and base qualities are not known. Trimming costs V 7 bases and J 2 bases, and their ends lie 20 bases apart. There are 16 amino acids in the CDR3, from cysteine to phenylalanine inclusive. Only CDR3 DNA remains: 48 bases, in frame from the first base. For CDR1 and CDR2, the germline V gene lists MNHEY and SVGEGT. The receptor chain draws on TRBV6-2 or TRBV6-3 and TRBJ1-1; 6 matching bases give a weak D call of TRBD1. Sequencing was done on a sample of peripheral blood. This TCR was recovered from a woman in her fifties or sixties with Graves' ophthalmopathy. Donor details come from another sample of the same person, matched by shared clones. This receptor carries the CDR3 CASTYGGQTENTEAFF. The nucleotides read TGTGCCAGCACCTACGGGGGGCAGACAGAAAACACTGAAGCTTTCTTT.